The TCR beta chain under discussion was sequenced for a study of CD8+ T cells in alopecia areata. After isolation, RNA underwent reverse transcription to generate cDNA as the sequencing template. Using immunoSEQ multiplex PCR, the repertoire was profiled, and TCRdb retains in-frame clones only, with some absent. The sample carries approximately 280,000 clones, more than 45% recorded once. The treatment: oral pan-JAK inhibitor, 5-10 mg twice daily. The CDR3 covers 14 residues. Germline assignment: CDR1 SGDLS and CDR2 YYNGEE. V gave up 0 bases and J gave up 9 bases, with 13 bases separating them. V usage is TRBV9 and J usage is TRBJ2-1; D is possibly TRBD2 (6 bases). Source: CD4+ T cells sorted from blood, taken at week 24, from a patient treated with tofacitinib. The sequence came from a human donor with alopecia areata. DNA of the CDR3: TGTGCCAGCAGCGTAGATGGGGGACTGAGTGAGCAGTTCTTC. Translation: CASSVDGGLSEQFF. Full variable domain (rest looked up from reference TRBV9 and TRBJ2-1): DSGVTQTPKHLITATGQRVTLRCSPRSGDLSVYWYQQSLDQGLQFLIQYYNGEERAKGNILERFSAQQFPDLHSELNLSSLELGDSALYFCASSVDGGLSEQFFGPGTRLTVL.